These 18 T cell receptor beta chains came from one sample sequenced in a study of T cell responses to AZD1222 COVID-19 vaccine. Sequencing used immunoSEQ multiplex PCR; TCRdb keeps in-frame clones, though not all of them. The sample gives some 18,000 clones, roughly 80% of which show up once; 21% is in the top ten. Sequenced material: peripheral blood, taken 28 days after the second AZD1222 dose. All receptors come from an adult who received the AZD1222 COVID-19 vaccine.

The CDR3 loop is CASSRIGAGNTEAFF. For the CDR3, the DNA is TGTGCCAGCAGCCGCATAGGGGCAGGGAACACTGAAGCTTTCTTT. This chain connects TRBV5-8 to TRBJ1-1; possibly TRBD1 for D (5 bases). The CDR3 consists of 15 residues. CDR1 is SGHTS and CDR2 is YDEGEE in the germline V gene. V was cut by 4 bases and J by 1 base, with 14 bases left in between.

This chain links TRBV30 with TRBJ1-1; TRBD1 is a possible D gene (6 bases). The CDR3 length is 16 residues. V was trimmed by 2 bases and J by 0 bases, leaving 16 bases between them. The germline V gene encodes CDR1 GTSNPN and CDR2 SVGIG (reference sequence). CDR3 in amino acids: CAWSLTRRTVNTEAFF. The CDR3 nucleotides are TGTGCCTGGAGTCTTACCCGGAGGACAGTGAACACTGAAGCTTTCTTT. The variable domain in full, with the rest retrieved from reference TRBV30 and TRBJ1-1, is SQTIHQWPATLVQPVGSPLSLECTVEGTSNPNLYWYRQAAGRGLQLLFYSVGIGQISSEVPQNLSASRPQDRQFILSSKKLLLSDSGFYLCAWSLTRRTVNTEAFFGQGTRLTVV.

This chain joins TRBV7-8 and TRBJ2-7; 11 positions agree with TRBD1. Germline lookup yields CDR1 SGHVS and CDR2 FQNEAQ. V gave up 4 bases and J gave up 6 bases; unmatched junction bases: 5. The CDR3 has 14 amino acids. The CDR3 loop reads CASSYGQGAGEQYF. The DNA for the CDR3 is TGTGCCAGCAGCTACGGACAGGGGGCTGGCGAGCAGTACTTC. The variable domain in full, with the rest retrieved from reference TRBV7-8 and TRBJ2-7, is GAGVSQSPRYKVAKRGQDVALRCDPISGHVSLFWYQQALGQGPEFLTYFQNEAQLDKSGLPSDRFFAERPEGSVSTLKIQRTQQEDSAVYLCASSYGQGAGEQYFGPGTRLTVT.

The rearrangement links TRBV29-1 to TRBJ2-1, with 13 bases aligning to TRBD2. Germline CDR1 is SQVTM and CDR2 is ANQGSEA. J was trimmed by 2 bases and V by 6 bases; bases with no gene match: 4. The CDR3 contains 15 residues. This CDR3 is CSVVGTSGTYNEQFF. As DNA, the CDR3 is TGCAGCGTCGTCGGGACTAGCGGGACCTACAATGAGCAGTTCTTC.

The rearrangement joins TRBV13 to TRBJ2-7; possibly TRBD2 for D (6 bases). There are 14 residues in the CDR3. V was trimmed by 7 bases and J by 4 bases, leaving 17 bases between them. CDR1 is PRHDT and CDR2 is FYEKMQ in the germline V gene (reference sequence). This CDR3 is CASTAGGGVYEQYF. The CDR3 nucleotides are TGTGCCAGCACCGCCGGCGGCGGGGTTTACGAGCAGTACTTC.

This clone was seen a few times. V is TRBV5-8 and J is TRBJ2-7, with TRBD2 matching 12 bases. The length of the CDR3 is 18 residues. CDR1 and CDR2 (germline): SGHTS, YDEGEE. The V and J ends lost 1 base and 3 bases, in that order; junction bases with no gene match: 11. The chain's CDR3 is CASSLSWTSGDYDYEQYF. In DNA form, the CDR3 reads TGTGCCAGCAGCTTGTCGTGGACTAGCGGGGACTATGACTACGAGCAGTACTTC.

This clone appeared a single time. The V gene is TRBV5-1, the J gene TRBJ2-2; D possibly matches TRBD1 or TRBD2 (5 bases each). This CDR3 has 15 residues. CDR1 is SGHRS and CDR2 is YFSETQ in the germline V gene. V was pared by 3 bases and J by 2 bases, with 11 bases between. The CDR3 reads CASSSSGGNTGELFF. The DNA of the CDR3 is TGCGCCAGCAGCTCCTCTGGGGGTAACACCGGGGAGCTGTTTTTT.

The chain is built from TRBV7-9 and TRBJ2-1, with a weak D call TRBD2 (7 bases). CDR1 is SEHNR, CDR2 FQNEAQ, per germline (reference sequence). V was trimmed by 8 bases and J by 8 bases, leaving 31 bases between them. The CDR3 sequence is 18 residues long. CDR3 bases: TGTGCCAGCTGTCGGGGTAGGTGGGGGGGGGCCGGACACGATGAGCAGTTCTTC. This gives the protein CASCRGRWGGAGHDEQFF.

This rearrangement joins TRBV25-1 to TRBJ1-5; no clear D. The CDR3 is 13 residues long. The V and J ends lost 5 bases and 1 base respectively, with 6 bases between them. Germline V lookup: CDR1 MGHDK, CDR2 SYGVNS. DNA of the CDR3: TGTGCCAGCAGTTTAGGAAGCAATCAGCCCCAGCATTTT. Translated, it gives CASSLGSNQPQHF.

This chain joins TRBV20-1 and TRBJ2-5; 9 bases match TRBD1. CDR1 is DFQATT, CDR2 SNEGSKA, per germline (reference sequence). The CDR3 sequence is 14 residues long. The V segment lost 3 bases and the J segment 4 bases; nucleotides outside the gene matches: 6. The CDR3 here is CSASSGQGLETQYF. The CDR3, as DNA: TGCAGTGCTAGTTCTGGACAGGGGTTAGAGACCCAGTACTTC.

The chain uses TRBV19 and TRBJ2-7; possibly TRBD1 for D (7 bases). With 6 bases removed from V and 5 bases from J, the gap between germline ends came to 17 bases. Germline assignment: CDR1 LNHDA and CDR2 SQIVND (reference sequence). The CDR3 consists of 14 residues. The CDR3 loop reads CASSPLRRGHEQYF. CDR3 in DNA: TGTGCCAGTAGCCCCCTCAGGAGGGGGCACGAGCAGTACTTC. The full variable domain, with the rest looked up from reference TRBV19 and TRBJ2-7, is DGGITQSPKYLFRKEGQNVTLSCEQNLNHDAMYWYRQDPGQGLRLIYYSQIVNDFQKGDIAEGYSVSREKKESFPLTVTSAQKNPTAFYLCASSPLRRGHEQYFGPGTRLTVT.

This sequence joins TRBV7-2 and TRBJ2-2, with 8 bases matching TRBD1. The CDR3 has 15 residues. Trimming took 5 bases from V and 5 from J; bases not matched to a gene: 7. From germline, CDR1 is SGHTA and CDR2 FQGNSA. The CDR3 protein is CASSPLTGVTGELFF. The CDR3 bases are TGTGCCAGCAGCCCTTTGACAGGGGTGACCGGGGAGCTGTTTTTT.

The chain carries TRBV4-1 and TRBJ1-1; no definite D call. Germline CDR1 MGHRA, CDR2 YSYEKL. V was shortened by 1 base and J by 6 bases, with 9 bases between the two germline ends. The CDR3 totals 13 residues. The CDR3: CASSQVVGSEAFF. The CDR3 DNA reads as TGCGCCAGCAGCCAAGTGGTAGGGTCTGAAGCTTTCTTT.

This chain links TRBV29-1 with TRBJ1-5; no definite D call. V lost 4 bases and J lost 6, with 28 bases in between. This CDR3 has 18 residues. The germline V gene has CDR1 SQVTM and CDR2 ANQGSEA. CDR3 DNA: TGCAGCGTTGGCTGGAAGCGGGAGGGCCCCTGGTACGGTCAGCCCCAGCATTTT. It yields the protein CSVGWKREGPWYGQPQHF.

The gene calls are TRBV12-5 and TRBJ2-5; TRBD2 agrees at 12 bases. J lost 5 bases, V lost 7 bases, and 14 bases had no gene match. From germline, CDR1 is LGHNT and CDR2 FRNRAP. The CDR3 runs 17 residues. The CDR3: CASASGLAGSPGETQYF. The CDR3 DNA sequence: TGTGCTAGTGCCTCGGGACTAGCGGGCTCCCCGGGGGAGACCCAGTACTTC.

Note on this clone: Since the CDR3 does not end with the conserved phenylalanine or tryptophan, this likely comes from a read error. No DNA is shown, since the ends of the CDR3 on it are uncertain; the CDR3 is the one TCRdb lists. The J gene is TRBJ1-1, the V gene TRBV6-4; TRBD1, the table's D call, lacks a check against the DNA. The CDR3 is made up of 12 amino acids, end residues included. Germline CDR1 is MRHNA and CDR2 is SNTAGT. The CDR3 here is CASSKNLRDNYL.

The chain couples TRBV2 to TRBJ1-4; no firm D call. Per germline, CDR1 SNHLY and CDR2 FYNNEI. Trimming left V 4 bases short and J 7 bases short, with 16 bases between. The CDR3 runs 15 residues. The CDR3 DNA is TGTGCCAGCAGTGGGGTTGGTGGGATTCGTGAAAAACTGTTTTTT. It specifies CASSGVGGIREKLFF.

This rearrangement joins TRBV29-1 to TRBJ1-2; D might be TRBD1 (5 bases). This CDR3 spans 12 amino acids. The V gene's germline CDR1 is SQVTM and CDR2 ANQGSEA. V was clipped by 2 bases and J by 7 bases, with 11 bases between them. The CDR3 nucleotides read TGCAGCGTTGAACCCAGGGTAATTGGCTACACCTTC. Its protein is CSVEPRVIGYTF.